This entry describes one TCR beta chain. These data belong to a study of blood T cell repertoires in COVID-19. Looking at the study overall: Researchers got acute and convalescent COVID-19 samples from the United States, Italy and Spain. The cDNA or gDNA used as material had been derived from T cells, B-cell-depleted T cells, or PBMCs.

It was during active infection that Seattle patients were enrolled and then longitudinally followed. V dropped 6 bases and J dropped 2 bases, with 15 bases sitting between them. The CDR3 loop spans 15 amino acids. Germline V gene data show CDR1 as MNHEY and CDR2 as SVGAGI. The method was immunoSEQ multiplex PCR; TCRdb's version includes in-frame clones alone and lacks a portion of them. The sample includes about 70,000 clones, approximately 80% seen only once; the top ten take 5.5% to 8%. Sequencing used peripheral blood. V and J are TRBV6-5 and TRBJ2-3, with D maybe TRBD2 (7 bases). The TCR was taken from a man younger than 40 with COVID-19, enrolled during active disease. This CDR3 is CASSSGEGHTDTQYF. For the CDR3, the DNA is TGTGCCAGCAGCTCAGGGGAGGGACACACAGATACGCAGTATTTT.